This T cell receptor (beta chain) comes out of a study of technical replicates of blood from a few donors. Sequencing was performed with immunoSEQ multiplex PCR; in TCRdb, only in-frame clones are kept and a portion is missing. The sample includes tens of thousands of clones, nearly 95% of them seen just once. The CDR3 spans 12 residues. Trimming took 7 bases from V and 6 from J, leaving 10 bases between them. CDR1 is MDHEN, CDR2 SYDVKM, per germline. This TCR was recovered from a human donor in good health. Specimen: T cells isolated from PBMCs. V usage is TRBV28 and J usage is TRBJ2-1, with D maybe TRBD1 (6 bases). The CDR3 DNA reads as TGTGCCAGCAACGGACAGCCCAATGAGCAGTTCTTC. It translates to CASNGQPNEQFF.